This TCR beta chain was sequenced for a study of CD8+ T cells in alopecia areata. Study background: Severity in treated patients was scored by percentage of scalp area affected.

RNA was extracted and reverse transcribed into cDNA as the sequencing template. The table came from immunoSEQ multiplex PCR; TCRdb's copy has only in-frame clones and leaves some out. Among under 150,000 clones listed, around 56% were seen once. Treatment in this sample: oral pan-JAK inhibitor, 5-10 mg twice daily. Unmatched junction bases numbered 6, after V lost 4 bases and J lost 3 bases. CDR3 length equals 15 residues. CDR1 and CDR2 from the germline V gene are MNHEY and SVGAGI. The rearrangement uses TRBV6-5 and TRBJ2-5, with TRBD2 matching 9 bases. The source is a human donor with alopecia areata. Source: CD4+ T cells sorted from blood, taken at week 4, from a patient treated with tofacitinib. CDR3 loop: CASSWAVAGEETQYF. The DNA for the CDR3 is TGTGCCAGCAGTTGGGCAGTAGCGGGGGAAGAGACCCAGTACTTC.